The T cell receptor beta chain described here comes from a study of blood T cells in healthy people across ages. Whole-study results and caveats: Older individuals had lower TCR beta diversity per million T cells (the decline was roughly linear).

Using a J-beta primer mix together with a sample-barcoded 5' primer, a second PCR was run for about 7 to 12 cycles. One entry per CDR3 protein results from TCRdb running MiXCR on the 5' RACE reads. Of approximately 790,000 distinct CDR3 sequences in the sample, under 80% are singletons; the top ten hold roughly 25%. As concerns this clonotype: What it binds is not known.

The germline CDR1 and CDR2 sequences are SGHAT and FQNNGV. V lost 4 bases, J lost 4 bases, and 8 bases stayed unmatched. There are 15 residues in the CDR3. The TCR sequence derives from a young man in good health. The chain uses TRBV11-2 and TRBJ2-3, with 7 bases lining up with TRBD1. The source material was blood. The CDR3 DNA is TGTGCCAGCAGCTCCACACAGGGGATGGCAGATACGCAGTATTTT. Translating it yields CASSSTQGMADTQYF.